The clone carrying this T cell receptor (beta chain) has ten or more counts. The CDR3 is 15 amino acids. From germline, CDR1 is LGHDT and CDR2 YNNKEL (reference sequence). The V gene end was trimmed by 4 bases and the J gene end by 4 bases; junction bases not matched to a gene: 7. The data derive from a study of Graves' ophthalmopathy and Graves' hyperthyroidism. Amplification of the TCR beta CDR3 regions used RNA transcripts (as template). First-round RT-PCR used HTBI primers; second-round multiplex PCR followed. Using its own MiXCR run on the multiplex PCR reads, TCRdb lists one record per CDR3 protein. The table has 680,000 or so distinct CDR3 sequences, approximately 22% seen once.

The clonotype originates from a woman younger than 35 with stable Graves' hyperthyroidism. Some clones in this sample may be carry-over from other donors' samples. Sequenced material: peripheral blood. This rearrangement joins TRBV3-1 to TRBJ2-7, with 10 positions matching TRBD2. CDR3 residues: CASSPSVAGGYEQYF. The CDR3 nucleotides are TGTGCCAGCAGCCCCTCGGTAGCGGGGGGTTACGAGCAGTACTTC.